The clone carrying this TCR beta chain was counted once. Antigen unknown. The source of the sample is a study of cytomegalovirus exposure and HLA in healthy donors. Study as a whole: In a later analysis, it was reported that the 110 or so validation repertoires had been produced on the same platform as the roughly 700 repertoires belonging to the first cohort.

Sequenced by immunoSEQ multiplex PCR; TCRdb stores in-frame clones only, minus some. The table has some 90,000 clones, roughly nine tenths seen once. Overall study findings and caveats: Within the 120 validation repertoires, first-cohort TCR clusters tended to co-occur, according to a later analysis.

The CDR3 consists of 13 residues. The V gene's germline CDR1 is MNHEY and CDR2 SVGAGI. V lost 4 bases and J 2 bases, leaving 6 bases between the germline ends. The chain employs TRBV6-5 and TRBJ1-3; D gene unclear. This clonotype originated in a woman aged 25-40 years in good health and CMV-seronegative. The specimen was PBMCs. This chain's CDR3 is CASSFATGNTIYF. The CDR3 coding sequence is TGTGCCAGCAGTTTCGCGACTGGAAACACCATATATTTT.